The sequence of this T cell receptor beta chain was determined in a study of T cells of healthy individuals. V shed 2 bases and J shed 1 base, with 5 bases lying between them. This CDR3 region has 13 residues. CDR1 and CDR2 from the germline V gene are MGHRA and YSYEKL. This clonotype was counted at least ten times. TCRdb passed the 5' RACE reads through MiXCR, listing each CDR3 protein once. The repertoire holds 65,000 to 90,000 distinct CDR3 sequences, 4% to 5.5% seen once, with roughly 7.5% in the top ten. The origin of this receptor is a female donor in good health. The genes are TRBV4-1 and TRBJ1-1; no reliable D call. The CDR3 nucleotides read TGCGCCAGCAGCCAAAAACAGAACACTGAAGCTTTCTTT. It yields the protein CASSQKQNTEAFF.